This T cell receptor beta chain originates from a study of CD8+CD57+ T cells in acquired aplastic anemia. The CDR3 covers 14 residues. Germline CDR1 and CDR2: SEHNR and FQNEAQ (reference sequence). The V end was cut by 5 bases, the J end by 10 bases, with 15 bases between. Before being chosen for sequencing, patients had shown CD8+CD57+ cell expansion by flow cytometry. Profiling that covered TCR beta VDJ and CDR3 relied on genomic DNA as its template. TCRdb re-called the reads through MiXCR, storing one row per CDR3 protein. Of 160,000 or so distinct CDR3 sequences detected, 70% to 80% appear once; the ten largest clones hold 35% to 60%.

The gene calls are TRBV7-9 and TRBJ1-6; TRBD1 is a possible D gene (6 bases). Input material: sorted CD4+, CD8+, or CD8+CD57+ T cells (not recorded which) from PBMCs. The receptor was derived from a human donor with aplastic anemia. In nucleotides, the CDR3 is TGTGCCAGCAGCGGGGACACCGGATTCTCACCCCTCCACTTT. It translates to CASSGDTGFSPLHF.